The 26 T cell receptor beta chains reported below all come from one sample, sequenced in a study of response to subunit inactivated influenza vaccine. TCRdb reprocessed the RT-PCR reads with MiXCR, giving one entry per CDR3 protein. The data contain hundreds of thousands of distinct CDR3 sequences, under 9% of them seen just once; the ten biggest clones take up under 15%. The sequencing here drew on PBMCs from blood, taken less than 25 months after vaccination. The receptors stem from a man aged 45 to 75 who received an inactivated influenza vaccine.

This clonotype was seen only a few times. J is TRBJ2-7 and V is TRBV20-1; D is undetermined. The CDR3 totals 12 residues. From germline, CDR1 is DFQATT and CDR2 SNEGSKA (reference sequence). With 6 bases removed from V and 2 bases from J, the gap between germline ends came to 11 bases. The CDR3 nucleotides read TGCAGTGCGCAGACGAGAACCTACGAGCAGTACTTC. Amino acids: CSAQTRTYEQYF.

This clonotype was recorded a few times. The chain uses TRBV4-3 and TRBJ2-3; 8 bases fit TRBD1. The CDR3 has 16 amino acids. The J segment lost 1 base and the V segment lost 1 base, leaving 4 bases of the junction unmatched. CDR1 and CDR2 (germline): LGHNA, YSLEER. The CDR3 is CASSQVGGQGTDTQYF. The CDR3 DNA sequence: TGCGCCAGCAGCCAAGTGGGGGGACAGGGCACAGATACGCAGTATTTT.

There are a few counts of this clonotype. V is TRBV7-6 and J is TRBJ2-7; the D gene is possibly TRBD1 (6 bases). Trimming left V 2 bases short and J 6 bases short, with 17 bases between. From germline, CDR1 is SGHVS and CDR2 FNYEAQ. The CDR3 contains 15 residues. CDR3: CASSLRQELGGEQYF. Here the CDR3 DNA reads TGTGCCAGCAGCTTAAGACAGGAACTAGGTGGCGAGCAGTACTTC.

This chain uses TRBV20-1 with TRBJ2-2, with D possibly matching TRBD2 (5 bases). The CDR3 runs to 16 residues. Deletions cut 2 bases from V and 1 base from J, with 14 bases between. Germline V lookup: CDR1 DFQATT, CDR2 SNEGSKA (reference sequence). The CDR3 loop reads CSARIFSARNTGELFF. The CDR3 nucleotides are TGCAGTGCTAGAATTTTTAGCGCTCGGAACACCGGGGAGCTGTTTTTT.

The chain carries TRBV14 and TRBJ2-5, with unresolved D. Trimming pared 2 bases from V and 5 bases from J, leaving 9 bases between. The CDR3 is 13 amino acids. Germline CDR1 is SGHDN and CDR2 is FVKESK. The CDR3 DNA reads TGTGCCAGCAGCCAAAACTACCGGGAGACCCAGTACTTC. This sequence encodes CASSQNYRETQYF.

The sample holds a few counts of this clonotype. J is TRBJ2-7 and V is TRBV18; D possibly corresponds to TRBD2 (5 bases). The length of the CDR3 is 15 residues. Per the germline V gene, CDR1 is KGHSH and CDR2 is LQKENI. V lost 6 bases, J lost 2 bases, and 17 bases lay in between. The CDR3 here is CASSPVFVEAYEQYF. For the CDR3, the DNA is TGTGCCAGCTCCCCAGTTTTTGTGGAGGCCTACGAGCAGTACTTC.

V usage is TRBV7-6 and J usage is TRBJ2-4, with TRBD2 matching 11 bases. The CDR3 runs 17 residues. The junction had 2 bases not matched to a gene; V was cut back by 1 base and J by 0 bases. Per the germline V gene, CDR1 is SGHVS and CDR2 is FNYEAQ. The CDR3 bases are TGTGCCAGCAGCTTAGGTGGACTAGCGGGAGCCAAAAACATTCAGTACTTC. It yields the protein CASSLGGLAGAKNIQYF.

DNA for the CDR3: TGTGCCAGCAGCTTTCCCGGGACAGGGTCCCACGAGCAGTACTTC. Translated: CASSFPGTGSHEQYF. The chain uses TRBV11-2 and TRBJ2-7; 9 bases map to TRBD1. The ends lost 3 bases at V and 5 bases at J; junction bases unmatched: 8. This CDR3 contains 15 residues. Per the germline V gene, CDR1 is SGHAT and CDR2 is FQNNGV. Variable domain in full (rest from reference TRBV11-2 and TRBJ2-7): EAGVAQSPRYKIIEKRQSVAFWCNPISGHATLYWYQQILGQGPKLLIQFQNNGVVDDSQLPKDRFSAERLKGVDSTLKIQPAKLEDSAVYLCASSFPGTGSHEQYFGPGTRLTVT.

The rearrangement joins TRBV20-1 to TRBJ2-1, with 7 bases matching TRBD1. This CDR3 is built from 15 residues. The germline CDR1 and CDR2 sequences are DFQATT and SNEGSKA (reference sequence). Losses at the gene ends were 3 bases for V and 3 bases for J; bases not matched to a gene: 8. This CDR3 reads CSASLTRGFYNEQFF. The CDR3 coding sequence is TGCAGTGCTAGCCTTACCAGGGGGTTCTACAATGAGCAGTTCTTC.

The sample holds many counts of this clonotype. V and J are TRBV7-2 and TRBJ2-1; 9 positions match TRBD1. The CDR3 has 13 residues. Germline-derived CDR1 and CDR2 are SGHTA and FQGNSA. V trimming: 10 bases; J trimming: 8 bases; junction bases outside the gene matches: 9. The CDR3 reads CATGQGTGHEQFF. The CDR3, as DNA: TGTGCCACTGGACAGGGGACTGGACATGAGCAGTTCTTC.

The chain links TRBV30 to TRBJ1-5, with 10 bases fitting TRBD1. The V segment lost 3 bases and the J segment 5 bases; nucleotides outside the gene matches: 7. The germline CDR1 and CDR2 sequences are GTSNPN and SVGIG (reference sequence). The CDR3 length is 15 residues. DNA of the CDR3: TGTGCCTGGAGCCAAGGACAGGGGGGGCATCAGCCCCAGCATTTT. As protein: CAWSQGQGGHQPQHF.

The V call is TRBV20-1, the J call TRBJ1-5; 7 nucleotides match TRBD1. Germline trimming cut 0 bases from V and 5 bases from J; bases unmatched to any gene: 7. Germline V gene data show CDR1 as DFQATT and CDR2 as SNEGSKA (reference sequence). The CDR3 loop spans 15 amino acids. CDR3 sequence: CSARDGGQLDQPQHF. The CDR3 bases are TGCAGTGCTAGAGATGGGGGACAGCTCGATCAGCCCCAGCATTTT.

This chain links TRBV5-1 with TRBJ2-2, with D possibly matching TRBD1 (6 bases). Trimming stripped 2 bases from V and 3 bases from J, with 14 bases between. The CDR3 contains 16 residues. Germline V gene sequence: CDR1 SGHRS, CDR2 YFSETQ. The CDR3, as DNA: TGCGCCAGCAGCTTAACCCAGGACAGTTACACCGGGGAGCTGTTTTTT. Translating it yields CASSLTQDSYTGELFF.

This clonotype has a count of ten or more. V and J are TRBV3-1 and TRBJ1-5; D remains ambiguous. The CDR3 totals 16 residues. Germline CDR1 and CDR2: LGHDT and YNNKEL (reference sequence). Between the trimmed V and J ends, which lost 6 bases and 2 bases, there was a span of 17 bases. CDR3 coding DNA: TGTGCCAGCAGATACCCCCAGGATTCGGGCAATCAGCCCCAGCATTTT. It encodes CASRYPQDSGNQPQHF. Full variable domain (remainder filled in from reference TRBV3-1 and TRBJ1-5): DTAVSQTPKYLVTQMGNDKSIKCEQNLGHDTMYWYKQDSKKFLKIMFSYNNKELIINETVPNRFSPKSPDKAHLNLHINSLELGDSAVYFCASRYPQDSGNQPQHFGDGTRLSIL.

This clonotype was observed many times. The CDR3: CASSHSGVRPQHF. DNA for the CDR3: TGCGCCAGCAGCCATTCAGGTGTTAGGCCCCAGCATTTT. The chain employs TRBV4-1 and TRBJ1-5, with D unclear. V was shortened by 3 bases and J by 9 bases, with 12 bases between the two germline ends. Germline assignment: CDR1 MGHRA and CDR2 YSYEKL. This CDR3 spans 13 amino acids.

This clonotype appeared many times. As DNA, the CDR3 is TGCAGCGCCCGACCCTTCATGAACACTGAAGCTTTCTTT. Amino acids: CSARPFMNTEAFF. The V and J genes are TRBV29-1 and TRBJ1-1; no reliable D call. The CDR3 is 13 amino acids. Germline V lookup: CDR1 SQVTM, CDR2 ANQGSEA. V lost 7 bases, J lost 0 bases, and 12 bases lay in between.

This clonotype was seen many times. V gene TRBV5-1 combines with J gene TRBJ2-7, with D perhaps given as TRBD1 or TRBD2 (6 bases each). CDR1 and CDR2 (germline): SGHRS, YFSETQ. The CDR3 has 14 residues. With 5 bases removed from V and 3 bases from J, the gap between germline ends came to 15 bases. CDR3 loop: CASSRGTHIYEQYF. The CDR3, as DNA: TGCGCCAGCAGTCGCGGGACACACATCTACGAGCAGTACTTC.

This clonotype showed up just a few times. V gene TRBV29-1 combines with J gene TRBJ1-4; no clear D gene. Deletions cut 7 bases from V and 7 bases from J, with 19 bases between. The CDR3 extends over 14 amino acids. CDR1 is SQVTM and CDR2 is ANQGSEA in the germline V gene. The CDR3 nucleotides are TGCAGCGCCAGTGCCCTCGGGCTGGGTGAAAAACTGTTTTTT. Its translation is CSASALGLGEKLFF.

This clonotype was counted many times. The V gene is TRBV12-3 or TRBV12-4, the J gene TRBJ2-3; D is undetermined. CDR3 length: 15 amino acids. V lost 1 base and J lost 0, with 8 bases in between. CDR3 residues: CASSLGAASTDTQYF. CDR3 in DNA: TGTGCCAGCAGTTTAGGAGCAGCGAGCACAGATACGCAGTATTTT.

Ten or more counts support this clonotype. J is TRBJ1-5 and V is TRBV10-3; D ambiguous. Looked up from germline, CDR1 is ENHRY and CDR2 is SYGVKD. This CDR3 is 13 amino acids long. V was clipped by 2 bases and J by 10 bases, with 12 bases between them. CDR3 protein: CAISEGPERPQHF. In DNA form, the CDR3 reads TGTGCCATCAGTGAGGGGCCTGAACGACCCCAGCATTTT.

The sample holds a few counts of this clonotype. The genes are TRBV28 and TRBJ1-2, with D uncertain. In germline, CDR1 is MDHEN, CDR2 SYDVKM. V lost 2 bases and J lost 7, with 8 bases in between. The CDR3 length is 12 residues. CDR3 protein: CASSLDTSGYTF. The CDR3 DNA is TGTGCCAGCAGTTTAGACACGAGTGGCTACACCTTC.

This clonotype has only a few counts. The chain recombines TRBV15 with TRBJ2-5, with 10 positions matching TRBD2. V gave up 2 bases and J gave up 4 bases; unmatched junction bases: 4. Germline CDR1 and CDR2: LNHNV and YYDKDF (reference sequence). The CDR3 has 15 amino acids. Written as DNA, the CDR3 is TGTGCCACCAGCAGAACGTTAGCGGGAGGAGAGACCCAGTACTTC. It encodes CATSRTLAGGETQYF.

In this sample, this clonotype turned up a few times. The CDR3 region has the DNA TGTGCCAGCAGACCTCCCGGGACAGGGGACTATGGCTACACCTTC. It specifies CASRPPGTGDYGYTF. J is TRBJ1-2 and V is TRBV12-3 or TRBV12-4, with 10 bases matching TRBD1. CDR3 length: 15 residues. With V trimmed by 6 bases and J by 3 bases, 7 bases remained unmatched.

The chain couples TRBV5-1 to TRBJ1-5; tentative D call: TRBD1 (6 bases). Trimming took 5 bases from V and 8 from J, leaving 17 bases between them. Germline V lookup: CDR1 SGHRS, CDR2 YFSETQ. The CDR3 covers 14 residues. This chain's CDR3 is CASSPYGGPEPQHF. The CDR3 DNA sequence: TGCGCCAGCAGTCCTTATGGGGGGCCGGAGCCCCAGCATTTT.

This clonotype was counted at least ten times. The chain combines TRBV3-1 with TRBJ2-7, with D perhaps TRBD2 (5 bases). V was pared by 1 base and J by 3 bases, with 13 bases between. The CDR3 is 15 residues long. Germline-derived CDR1 and CDR2 are LGHDT and YNNKEL (reference sequence). The CDR3 reads CASSQAFEGRYEQYF. The CDR3, as DNA: TGTGCCAGCAGCCAAGCGTTCGAGGGCCGCTACGAGCAGTACTTC.

This clonotype was counted only a few times. The chain uses TRBV4-1 and TRBJ2-7; 8 nucleotides align to TRBD1. The ends lost 0 bases at V and 4 bases at J; junction bases unmatched: 2. The CDR3 extends over 14 amino acids. CDR1 MGHRA and CDR2 YSYEKL come from the germline V gene. The CDR3 reads CASSQEHRGYEQYF. CDR3 sequence (DNA): TGCGCCAGCAGCCAAGAACACAGGGGGTACGAGCAGTACTTC.